The 12 T cell receptor beta chains below all came from one sample that was sequenced in a study of blood T cell repertoires in COVID-19. Sequencing was performed with immunoSEQ multiplex PCR; in TCRdb, only in-frame clones are kept and a portion is missing. The sample records under 250,000 clones, about 89% being singletons. Sequencing was carried out using peripheral blood. The receptors originated from a woman aged 55-70 years who had recovered from COVID-19.

The gene calls are TRBV19 and TRBJ2-2; D might be TRBD2 (5 bases). The CDR3 contains 16 residues. Germline CDR1 LNHDA, CDR2 SQIVND (reference sequence). The V gene lost 5 bases and the J gene lost 4 bases, with 17 bases spanning the gap. The CDR3 nucleotides read TGTGCCAGTAGTGGAGGCGCGGGTTACAGCACCGGGGAGCTGTTTTTT. Encoded protein: CASSGGAGYSTGELFF. The variable domain in full, with the rest retrieved from reference TRBV19 and TRBJ2-2, is DGGITQSPKYLFRKEGQNVTLSCEQNLNHDAMYWYRQDPGQGLRLIYYSQIVNDFQKGDIAEGYSVSREKKESFPLTVTSAQKNPTAFYLCASSGGAGYSTGELFFGEGSRLTVL.

This rearrangement joins TRBV28 to TRBJ1-2; 8 bases are a match to TRBD1. V gave up 3 bases and J gave up 5 bases; unmatched junction bases: 17. Germline-derived CDR1 and CDR2 are MDHEN and SYDVKM. The CDR3 length is 18 residues. The CDR3 DNA reads as TGTGCCAGCAGTTTCCCCCCGGACAGGGCCTGGAAGCGTTATGGCTACACCTTC. Translating it yields CASSFPPDRAWKRYGYTF.

The genes are TRBV18 and TRBJ1-2, with TRBD1 identical over 8 bases. The CDR3 runs 13 residues. Germline V gene lookup returns CDR1 KGHSH and CDR2 LQKENI. With V trimmed by 4 bases and J by 8 bases, 6 bases remained unmatched. In DNA form, the CDR3 reads TGTGCCAGCTCACTGGACAGGGTGGAAGGCTACACCTTC. It encodes CASSLDRVEGYTF.

J is TRBJ2-6 and V is TRBV5-4; TRBD2 aligns across 12 bases. Unmatched junction bases numbered 2, after V lost 4 bases and J lost 0 bases. The CDR3 totals 17 residues. CDR1 and CDR2 from the germline V gene are SGHNT and YYREEE (reference sequence). The CDR3 protein is CASSPTSGGSGANVLTF. CDR3 sequence (DNA): TGTGCCAGCAGCCCGACTAGCGGGGGCTCTGGGGCCAACGTCCTGACTTTC.

The rearrangement uses TRBV28 and TRBJ1-4; the D gene is possibly TRBD1 (6 bases). The V gene lost 5 bases and the J gene lost 0 bases, with 13 bases spanning the gap. The germline V gene has CDR1 MDHEN and CDR2 SYDVKM. There are 16 residues in the CDR3. DNA for the CDR3: TGTGCCAGCAGTACCCCCAGACAGGCAACTAATGAAAAACTGTTTTTT. It yields the protein CASSTPRQATNEKLFF.

The chain is built from TRBV28 and TRBJ1-5; a weak D match, TRBD1 (6 bases). CDR1 is MDHEN, CDR2 SYDVKM, per germline. The V end lost 6 bases, the J end lost 3 bases, and 15 bases lay between the germline ends. This CDR3 has 15 residues. The CDR3 reads CASSRIQGHNQPQHF. The CDR3 nucleotides are TGTGCCAGCAGCCGTATACAGGGACACAATCAGCCCCAGCATTTT.

The chain links TRBV18 to TRBJ1-5, with D perhaps TRBD1 (5 bases). This CDR3 region has 15 residues. Germline assignment: CDR1 KGHSH and CDR2 LQKENI. The germline V and J ends were trimmed by 2 bases and 4 bases, with 12 bases remaining between them. The CDR3 nucleotides are TGTGCCAGCTCACCAAAACAGGTCCCTAATCAGCCCCAGCATTTT. Amino acids: CASSPKQVPNQPQHF.

This chain links TRBV9 with TRBJ1-1; no clear D gene. The CDR3 is 13 residues long. Trimming shortened V by 4 bases and J by 5 bases, and 12 bases separated the two germline ends. Looked up from germline, CDR1 is SGDLS and CDR2 is YYNGEE. This CDR3 reads CASSPPLLTEAFF. In nucleotides, the CDR3 is TGTGCCAGCAGCCCCCCTCTGTTGACTGAAGCTTTCTTT.

The rearrangement links TRBV23-1 to TRBJ2-5; D might be TRBD1 (6 bases). TRBV23-1 is filed as an ORF, its function uncertain. The CDR3 runs to 15 residues. The V end lost 8 bases, the J end lost 2 bases, and 18 bases lay between the germline ends. CDR3 amino acids: CASPCPRGYQETQYF. The CDR3 DNA is TGCGCCAGCCCATGCCCCAGGGGCTATCAAGAGACCCAGTACTTC.

The V gene is TRBV18, the J gene TRBJ2-7, with TRBD1 identical over 12 bases. The V and J ends lost 3 bases and 2 bases, in that order; junction bases with no gene match: 5. Germline V gene data show CDR1 as KGHSH and CDR2 as LQKENI. This CDR3 spans 16 amino acids. DNA of the CDR3: TGTGCCAGCTCACCGCGGGGACAGGGGGCCACCTACGAGCAGTACTTC. Translated: CASSPRGQGATYEQYF.

The chain combines TRBV11-2 with TRBJ1-3; 9 bases map to TRBD1. V was clipped by 5 bases and J by 0 bases; unmatched bases: 8. The CDR3 covers 17 residues. Per germline, CDR1 SGHAT and CDR2 FQNNGV. Here the CDR3 reads CASSLTGTGRSGNTIYF. The CDR3 DNA reads as TGTGCCAGCAGCCTTACCGGGACAGGGCGCTCTGGAAACACCATATATTTT.

This clone was seen a single time. The chain carries TRBV18 and TRBJ1-1; TRBD1 might be the D (6 bases). CDR3 size: 17 residues. V was pared by 3 bases and J by 0 bases, with 17 bases between. Germline V gene sequence: CDR1 KGHSH, CDR2 LQKENI. The CDR3 nucleotides are TGTGCCAGCTCACCGGGACACCGGGATGGGATGAACACTGAAGCTTTCTTT. Protein sequence: CASSPGHRDGMNTEAFF.